This T cell receptor (beta chain) emerged from a study of cytomegalovirus exposure and HLA in healthy donors. Findings and limits, study-wide: The TCR clusters that emerged in the first cohort tended, a later analysis found, to co-occur in the approximately 120 validation repertoires. While the bulk of TCR sequences proved rare, some public TCRs turned up in many donors.

On this clone itself: Its cognate antigen is unknown.

Clones were sequenced by immunoSEQ multiplex PCR, and TCRdb holds only the in-frame ones, with some missing. The sample lists fewer than 200,000 clones, less than 90% occurring once. In germline, CDR1 is MNHEY, CDR2 SMNVEV (reference sequence). Trimming pared 0 bases from V and 1 base from J, leaving 9 bases between. CDR3 length: 15 amino acids. Sequencing was performed on PBMCs. The rearrangement uses TRBV27 and TRBJ1-1; D is ambiguous. The source is a woman under 40 in good health and CMV-seronegative. As DNA, the CDR3 is TGTGCCAGCAGTTTATCGTTCCGGGAGAACACTGAAGCTTTCTTT. Translation gives CASSLSFRENTEAFF.